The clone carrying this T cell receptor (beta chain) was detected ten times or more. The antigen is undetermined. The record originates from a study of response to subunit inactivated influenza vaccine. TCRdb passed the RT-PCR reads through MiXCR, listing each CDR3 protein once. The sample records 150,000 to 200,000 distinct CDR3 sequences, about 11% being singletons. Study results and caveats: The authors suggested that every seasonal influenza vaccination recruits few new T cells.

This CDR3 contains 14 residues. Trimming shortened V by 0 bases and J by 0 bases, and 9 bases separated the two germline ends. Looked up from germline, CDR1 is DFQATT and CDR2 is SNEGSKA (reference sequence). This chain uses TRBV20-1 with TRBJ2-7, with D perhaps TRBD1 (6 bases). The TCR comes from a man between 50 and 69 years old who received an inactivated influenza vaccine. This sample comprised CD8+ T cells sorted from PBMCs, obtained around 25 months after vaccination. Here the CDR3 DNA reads TGCAGTGCTAGAGATAAACAGGGCTCCTACGAGCAGTACTTC. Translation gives CSARDKQGSYEQYF.